This TCR beta chain was recorded in a study of beta chain features in type 1 diabetes. General study results and limits: Patients' naive, central memory and regulatory TCRB repertoires appeared more alike than those of healthy donors. When Type 1 diabetes patients were examined, their TCRB CDR3s proved moderately but significantly shorter in all four CD4+ subsets.

The study reverse transcribed the entire isolated RNA, so it sequenced expressed TCRB transcripts. Measured with immunoSEQ multiplex PCR; TCRdb has only the in-frame clones, and not every one. The sample lists a few hundred thousand clones; around 12% were seen once. This clone came up a few times. Its antigen is not known. CDR3 length: 11 residues. CDR1 is SGHTA and CDR2 is FQGNSA in the germline V gene. V was pared by 5 bases and J by 5 bases, with 7 bases between. This receptor was obtained from a young woman with type 1 diabetes. The sequencing sample was made of naive CD4+ T cells from blood. The J gene is TRBJ2-7, the V gene TRBV7-2; no clear D gene. The DNA for the CDR3 is TGTGCCAGCAGCATAATCCACGAGCAGTACTTC. Its translation is CASSIIHEQYF.